The entry below gives a single TCR beta chain sequence along with its context. Some clones are missing from TCRdb's copy, which holds only in-frame ones; the method was immunoSEQ multiplex PCR. The table has some 120,000 clones, about 88% seen once. The CDR3 consists of 15 residues. Germline CDR1 and CDR2: KGHDR and SFDVKD. V trimming: 4 bases; J trimming: 11 bases; junction bases outside the gene matches: 13. The data were taken from a study of T cell responses to AZD1222 COVID-19 vaccine. Second doses at about 4 or about 12 weeks were pooled. This sequence originates from an adult who received the AZD1222 COVID-19 vaccine. V and J are TRBV24-1 and TRBJ2-3, with TRBD1 matching over 8 bases. The sequencing here drew on peripheral blood, taken 28 days after the second AZD1222 dose. The CDR3 sequence is CATSDKPTGGRRQYF. The CDR3, as DNA: TGTGCCACCAGTGACAAACCCACAGGGGGACGCAGGCAGTATTTT.